These 16 T cell receptor beta chains share one sample of origin, sequenced in a study of CD8+CD57+ T cells in acquired aplastic anemia. In patients chosen for sequencing, flow cytometry had shown CD8+CD57+ cell expansion. According to the study, genomic DNA was the template for TCR beta VDJ and CDR3 profiling. TCRdb passed the reads through MiXCR, listing each CDR3 protein once. The data show 300,000 or so distinct CDR3 sequences, with 45% to 65% seen just once and around 1.3% held by the top ten. The sample taken for sequencing was sorted CD4+, CD8+, or CD8+CD57+ T cells (not recorded which) from PBMCs. The source is a human donor with aplastic anemia.

A few counts support this clonotype. The V and J genes are TRBV2 and TRBJ1-1; 7 bases agree with TRBD1. With V trimmed by 3 bases and J by 8 bases, 6 bases remained unmatched. The CDR3 is made up of 13 amino acids. Germline V gene sequence: CDR1 SNHLY, CDR2 FYNNEI. Here the CDR3 reads CASSDGQEVEAFF. CDR3 DNA sequence: TGTGCCAGCAGTGACGGACAGGAGGTCGAAGCTTTCTTT.

In its sample, this clonotype was seen many times. At one of its ends the junction is not consistent with the germline gene, which may arise from a read error. The rearrangement joins TRBV3-1 to TRBJ1-6; D gene unclear. The CDR3 sequence is 14 residues long. The germline CDR1 and CDR2 sequences are LGHDT and YNNKEL (reference sequence). The CDR3 DNA reads TGTGCCAGCAGTCAAGGAGAGGCCGGCTCACCCCTCCACTTT. Translated, it gives CASSQGEAGSPLHF.

The chain combines TRBV9 with TRBJ2-2; D may correspond to TRBD1 or TRBD2 (5 bases each). CDR3 length: 16 residues. Per the germline V gene, CDR1 is SGDLS and CDR2 is YYNGEE. V lost 0 bases, J lost 5 bases, and 14 bases lay in between. CDR3 amino acids: CASSVGPGRGTGELFF. For the CDR3, the DNA is TGTGCCAGCAGCGTAGGTCCAGGGAGAGGGACCGGGGAGCTGTTTTTT.

CDR3 region: CASSENGQGAEAFF. In DNA form, the CDR3 reads TGCGCCAGCAGTGAGAATGGACAGGGGGCCGAAGCTTTCTTT. The V gene is TRBV10-1, the J gene TRBJ1-1; 11 nucleotides match TRBD1. The trim removed 2 bases at V and 8 bases at J, leaving 4 bases unmatched. This CDR3 is 14 amino acids long. Germline V gene sequence: CDR1 WNHNN, CDR2 SYGVQD (reference sequence).

The chain recombines TRBV7-9 with TRBJ2-3, with D possibly TRBD2 on 6 matching bases. This CDR3 spans 17 amino acids. Trimming took 5 bases from V and 0 from J, leaving 18 bases between them. CDR1 SEHNR and CDR2 FQNEAQ come from the germline V gene (reference sequence). In nucleotides, the CDR3 is TGTGCCAGCAGCAACCTCATCGCGGGATCTAGCACAGATACGCAGTATTTT. Its protein is CASSNLIAGSSTDTQYF. Based on the CDR3 plus reference TRBV7-9 and TRBJ2-3, the full variable domain is DTGVSQNPRHKITKRGQNVTFRCDPISEHNRLYWYRQTLGQGPEFLTYFQNEAQLEKSRLLSDRFSAERPKGSFSTLEIQRTEQGDSAMYLCASSNLIAGSSTDTQYFGPGTRLTVL.

This clonotype was detected a few times. The chain uses TRBV6-5 and TRBJ2-5; D unresolved. Trimming took 4 bases from V and 4 from J, leaving 7 bases between them. The CDR3 has 12 residues. In germline, CDR1 is MNHEY, CDR2 SVGAGI. The CDR3 sequence is CASSWAGETQYF. The CDR3 DNA is TGTGCCAGCAGTTGGGCCGGAGAGACCCAGTACTTC.

V is TRBV7-2 and J is TRBJ2-7, with 8 positions matching TRBD2. The CDR3 is made up of 16 amino acids. V lost 5 bases, J lost 3 bases, and 12 bases stayed unmatched. CDR1 and CDR2 from the germline V gene are SGHTA and FQGNSA. CDR3 nucleotide sequence: TGTGCCAGCAGCCCCGGACAGCGGGCGGGGGGCTACGAGCAGTACTTC. Its translation is CASSPGQRAGGYEQYF.

This clonotype was counted between two and nine times. The chain recombines TRBV9 with TRBJ2-7, with 8 bases matching TRBD1. The V gene end was trimmed by 2 bases and the J gene end by 0 bases; junction bases not matched to a gene: 4. The CDR3 has 15 residues. Germline V gene lookup returns CDR1 SGDLS and CDR2 YYNGEE. This CDR3 reads CASSVGTGPSYEQYF. In nucleotides, the CDR3 is TGTGCCAGCAGCGTGGGGACAGGACCCTCCTACGAGCAGTACTTC.

This clonotype was seen only a few times. The chain recombines TRBV10-3 with TRBJ1-1, with D unclear. Germline V gene sequence: CDR1 ENHRY, CDR2 SYGVKD. Trimming cost V 6 bases and J 0 bases, with 8 bases left between them. CDR3 size: 13 residues. CDR3 DNA sequence: TGTGCCATCAGACGGAGTATGAACACTGAAGCTTTCTTT. Its protein is CAIRRSMNTEAFF.

The chain carries TRBV15 and TRBJ2-7; a possible D gene is TRBD2 (5 bases). This CDR3 region has 16 residues. Germline V gives CDR1 LNHNV, CDR2 YYDKDF (reference sequence). Trimming shortened V by 0 bases and J by 0 bases, and 12 bases separated the two germline ends. CDR3 nucleotides: TGTGCCACCAGCAGAGAACGGGGAGTGAGCTCCTACGAGCAGTACTTC. This translates into CATSRERGVSSYEQYF.

This clonotype was picked up many times. V and J are TRBV5-1 and TRBJ2-5; 10 positions agree with TRBD2. CDR1 is SGHRS, CDR2 YFSETQ, per germline. The CDR3 length is 14 residues. Germline trimming cut 5 bases from V and 1 base from J; bases unmatched to any gene: 2. The CDR3 nucleotides read TGCGCCAGCAGAGCGGGGGGGATCCAAGAGACCCAGTACTTC. Translation gives CASRAGGIQETQYF.

CDR3 sequence (DNA): TGTGCCATCAGCGTGGCTAGCAGTTCCTACGAGCAGTACTTC. As protein: CAISVASSSYEQYF. The rearrangement joins TRBV10-3 to TRBJ2-7; TRBD2 might be the D (5 bases). Germline CDR1 reads ENHRY; CDR2 reads SYGVKD. This CDR3 contains 14 residues. The germline V and J ends were trimmed by 6 bases and 1 base, with 13 bases remaining between them.

This clonotype was seen at least ten times. The chain recombines TRBV18 with TRBJ1-1; D remains ambiguous. CDR3 length: 14 residues. The V and J ends lost 1 base and 7 bases respectively, with 13 bases between them. Per the germline V gene, CDR1 is KGHSH and CDR2 is LQKENI. Here the CDR3 reads CASSPQGLTDEAFF. CDR3 nucleotides: TGTGCCAGCTCACCACAGGGTTTAACAGATGAAGCTTTCTTT.

This chain links TRBV7-8 with TRBJ1-6; 9 nucleotides align to TRBD1. Germline CDR1 and CDR2: SGHVS and FQNEAQ. The CDR3 sequence is 18 residues long. V was pared by 5 bases and J by 9 bases, with 17 bases of the junction left unmatched. The CDR3 loop is CASSLRVLGTGWGSPLHF. The CDR3 DNA reads as TGTGCCAGCAGCCTAAGGGTGTTGGGGACAGGGTGGGGTTCACCCCTCCACTTT. Looking up the rest from reference TRBV7-8 and TRBJ1-6 gives the full variable domain: GAGVSQSPRYKVAKRGQDVALRCDPISGHVSLFWYQQALGQGPEFLTYFQNEAQLDKSGLPSDRFFAERPEGSVSTLKIQRTQQEDSAVYLCASSLRVLGTGWGSPLHFGNGTRLTVT.

The gene calls are TRBV7-9 and TRBJ2-1; the match to TRBD1 covers 10 bases. Per germline, CDR1 SEHNR and CDR2 FQNEAQ (reference sequence). Trimming at V came to 5 bases and at J to 4 bases, leaving 5 bases not matched to a gene. The CDR3 consists of 15 residues. The CDR3 region is CASSPGQGGYNEQFF. The DNA for the CDR3 is TGTGCCAGCAGCCCCGGACAGGGGGGATACAATGAGCAGTTCTTC.

The chain combines TRBV19 with TRBJ2-7; D is unclear. The CDR3 spans 15 residues. The germline CDR1 and CDR2 sequences are LNHDA and SQIVND (reference sequence). Trimming stripped 4 bases from V and 4 bases from J, with 17 bases between. CDR3 sequence: CASSRVAGLRYEQYF. CDR3 bases: TGTGCCAGTAGTAGGGTGGCTGGTCTCCGATACGAGCAGTACTTC.